This TCR beta chain was captured by sequencing in a study of blood T cell repertoires in COVID-19. Trimming cost V 1 base and J 2 bases; bases outside gene matches: 10. This CDR3 spans 17 amino acids. From germline, CDR1 is LGHNT and CDR2 FRNRAP. Libraries were prepared by immunoSEQ multiplex PCR; TCRdb keeps only in-frame clonotypes and omits some of them. The table has under 45,000 clones, 88% seen once. V is TRBV12-5 and J is TRBJ1-2; 7 bases are shared with TRBD1. The source is a human donor in a cohort sampled during active COVID-19. Sequenced material: peripheral blood. The CDR3 spells CASGLANVRQGNYGYTF. The CDR3 bases are TGTGCTAGTGGTTTGGCGAACGTTCGACAGGGCAACTATGGCTACACCTTC.